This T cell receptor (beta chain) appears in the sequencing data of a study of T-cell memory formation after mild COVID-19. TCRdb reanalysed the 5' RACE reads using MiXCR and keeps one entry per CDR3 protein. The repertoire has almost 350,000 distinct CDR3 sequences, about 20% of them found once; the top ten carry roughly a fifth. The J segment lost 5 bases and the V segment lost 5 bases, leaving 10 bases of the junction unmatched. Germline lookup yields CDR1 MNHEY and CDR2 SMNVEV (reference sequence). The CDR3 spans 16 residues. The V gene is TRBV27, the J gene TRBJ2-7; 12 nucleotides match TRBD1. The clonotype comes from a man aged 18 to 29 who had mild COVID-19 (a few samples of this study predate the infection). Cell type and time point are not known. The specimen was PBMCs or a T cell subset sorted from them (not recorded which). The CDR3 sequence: CASSLILGQGAHEQYF. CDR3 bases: TGTGCCAGCAGTCTAATATTGGGACAGGGGGCCCACGAGCAGTACTTC.